Below, 16 T cell receptor beta chains from the same sample are listed, as sequenced in a study of cytomegalovirus exposure and HLA in healthy donors. PCR employed 60 Vbeta and 13 Jbeta primers. The table came from immunoSEQ multiplex PCR; TCRdb's copy has only in-frame clones and leaves some out. The sample carries 90,000 to 100,000 clones, nearly 70% recorded once. The specimen was PBMCs. All receptors derive from a man aged 50-59 years in good health and CMV-seronegative.

CDR3 in DNA: TGTGCCAGCAGTTTCGGGACAGGCGGCTATGAAAAACTGTTTTTT. This encodes CASSFGTGGYEKLFF. The chain couples TRBV2 to TRBJ1-4, with 8 bases that match TRBD1. The CDR3 loop spans 15 amino acids. The ends lost 5 bases at V and 6 bases at J; junction bases unmatched: 8. Germline CDR1 SNHLY, CDR2 FYNNEI.

V gene TRBV6-6 combines with J gene TRBJ2-3; D is possibly TRBD2 (5 bases). Germline V gives CDR1 MNHNY, CDR2 SVGAGI (reference sequence). The CDR3 spans 16 residues. The V and J ends lost 4 bases and 1 base respectively, with 15 bases between them. The CDR3, as DNA: TGTGCCAGCAGTTCCTCCGCGGGCTCCCGCACAGATACGCAGTATTTT. It is translated as CASSSSAGSRTDTQYF.

About this clone itself: Other DNA sequences in this sample translate to the same CDR3. This chain connects TRBV30 to TRBJ2-7; D gene ambiguous. The CDR3 loop spans 13 amino acids. Germline values: CDR1 GTSNPN, CDR2 SVGIG (reference sequence). V was cut by 3 bases and J by 6 bases, with 15 bases left in between. In DNA, the CDR3 is TGTGCCTGGAGCGAACGTCCCCCGGGCGAGCAGTACTTC. This encodes CAWSERPPGEQYF.

This clone was seen more than once but under ten times. The chain is built from TRBV30 and TRBJ2-4; D gene uncertain. Germline assignment: CDR1 GTSNPN and CDR2 SVGIG (reference sequence). Trimming left V 0 bases short and J 6 bases short, with 9 bases between. The CDR3 runs to 13 residues. This CDR3 is CAWSVLSTNIQYF. The CDR3 DNA follows: TGTGCCTGGAGTGTACTCTCCACAAACATTCAGTACTTC.

The V call is TRBV29-1, the J call TRBJ1-1; D perhaps matches TRBD1 (6 bases). Trimming stripped 4 bases from V and 10 bases from J, with 13 bases between. From germline, CDR1 is SQVTM and CDR2 ANQGSEA. CDR3 length equals 11 residues. The CDR3 here is CSVAGTGTAFF. The CDR3 nucleotides are TGCAGCGTTGCGGGTACAGGGACAGCTTTCTTT.

The rearrangement joins TRBV7-9 to TRBJ1-6; D is undetermined. This CDR3 is built from 11 residues. Per germline, CDR1 SEHNR and CDR2 FQNEAQ (reference sequence). V lost 5 bases and J lost 16, with 12 bases in between. The CDR3 region is CASSPLAALHF. As DNA, the CDR3 is TGTGCCAGCAGCCCCCTAGCGGCTCTCCACTTT.

The rearrangement uses TRBV7-2 and TRBJ2-1, with 8 bases that match TRBD2. The CDR3 is made up of 14 amino acids. V lost 3 bases to trimming and J lost 9 bases; unmatched junction nucleotides: 7. Germline V gives CDR1 SGHTA, CDR2 FQGNSA. CDR3 nucleotide sequence: TGTGCCAGCAGCTTGGCCGCGGGAGGCATTGAGCAGTTCTTC. Amino acid sequence: CASSLAAGGIEQFF.

This clone was seen only a few times. J is TRBJ2-5 and V is TRBV5-1; maybe TRBD1 (6 bases). The germline V gene has CDR1 SGHRS and CDR2 YFSETQ. Trimming removed 4 bases at V and 4 bases at J, with 17 bases between. CDR3 length: 15 residues. Here the CDR3 reads CASSPENRVRETQYF. CDR3 nucleotide sequence: TGCGCCAGCAGCCCCGAAAACAGGGTCCGAGAGACCCAGTACTTC.

V and J are TRBV10-3 and TRBJ1-2; TRBD1 matches 10 bases. Germline CDR1 ENHRY, CDR2 SYGVKD. With V trimmed by 4 bases and J by 3 bases, 8 bases remained unmatched. The CDR3 contains 16 residues. CDR3: CAISGDRGLSDYGYTF. For the CDR3, the DNA is TGTGCCATCAGTGGGGACAGGGGCTTGTCTGACTATGGCTACACCTTC.

The chain couples TRBV10-3 to TRBJ1-2; TRBD1 matches at 7 bases. The CDR3 covers 14 residues. The V and J ends lost 7 bases and 4 bases, in that order; junction bases with no gene match: 9. CDR1 ENHRY and CDR2 SYGVKD come from the germline V gene. The CDR3 DNA is TGTGCCATCACCCCGGGGACAGTTCGCTATGGCTACACCTTC. It specifies CAITPGTVRYGYTF.

The rearrangement joins TRBV28 to TRBJ2-5; D perhaps matches TRBD2 (6 bases). Per germline, CDR1 MDHEN and CDR2 SYDVKM. V lost 6 bases and J 7 bases, leaving 18 bases between the germline ends. This CDR3 spans 14 amino acids. The CDR3 DNA reads TGTGCCAGCAGCCGAGGACGTGCCGGGGGGACCCAGTACTTC. Translation gives CASSRGRAGGTQYF. Complete variable domain (other parts from reference TRBV28 and TRBJ2-5): DVKVTQSSRYLVKRTGEKVFLECVQDMDHENMFWYRQDPGLGLRLIYFSYDVKMKEKGDIPEGYSVSREKKERFSLILESASTNQTSMYLCASSRGRAGGTQYFGPGTRLLVL.

The chain employs TRBV5-1 and TRBJ2-1; 9 nucleotides line up with TRBD2. The CDR3 consists of 15 residues. Germline lookup yields CDR1 SGHRS and CDR2 YFSETQ. V lost 5 bases to trimming and J lost 10 bases; unmatched junction nucleotides: 13. The CDR3 DNA sequence: TGCGCCAGCAGTTTCCTAGCGGGATACGAGGGAGAGCAGTTCTTC. Its protein is CASSFLAGYEGEQFF. Drawing the rest from reference TRBV5-1 and TRBJ2-1, the complete variable domain is KAGVTQTPRYLIKTRGQQVTLSCSPISGHRSVSWYQQTPGQGLQFLFEYFSETQRNKGNFPGRFSGRQFSNSRSEMNVSTLELGDSALYLCASSFLAGYEGEQFFGPGTRLTVL.

This chain joins TRBV7-2 and TRBJ2-5, with 8 bases matching TRBD1. Trimming removed 1 base from V and 6 bases from J; junction bases left unmatched: 10. The CDR3 has 16 amino acids. From germline, CDR1 is SGHTA and CDR2 FQGNSA. The CDR3 sequence is CASSLVGTGIGQTQYF. CDR3 in DNA: TGTGCCAGCAGCTTAGTGGGGACAGGCATCGGCCAGACCCAGTACTTC.

This clone occurred a few times. This chain uses TRBV5-1 with TRBJ2-5; 9 bases fit TRBD2. This CDR3 contains 14 residues. CDR1 SGHRS and CDR2 YFSETQ come from the germline V gene. V lost 5 bases to trimming and J lost 5 bases; unmatched junction nucleotides: 7. CDR3 nucleotides: TGCGCCAGCAGGTTGCGGGGGGGCCGGGAGACCCAGTACTTC. Translation gives CASRLRGGRETQYF.

Only a few counts were recorded for this clone. CDR3 nucleotide sequence: TGTGCCAGCAGCCAAGATCAGGGATGGGGGGGCACTGAAGCTTTCTTT. Residues: CASSQDQGWGGTEAFF. The chain joins TRBV4-2 to TRBJ1-1, with D possibly TRBD1 on 5 matching bases. Trimming shortened V by 0 bases and J by 4 bases, and 15 bases separated the two germline ends. The length of the CDR3 is 16 residues. Germline V gene sequence: CDR1 LGHNA, CDR2 YNFKEQ.

J is TRBJ1-2 and V is TRBV13; tentatively, D is TRBD1 (6 bases). The CDR3 contains 13 residues. The ends were cut back, 10 bases at V and 4 bases at J, with 16 bases in the middle. Germline V CDR1 and CDR2: PRHDT, FYEKMQ (reference sequence). The CDR3 protein is CAIQGNSGYGYTF. CDR3 nucleotides: TGTGCCATCCAGGGGAATTCTGGCTATGGCTACACCTTC.